This TCR beta chain was identified during a study of T cell responses to AZD1222 COVID-19 vaccine. The repertoire was sequenced with immunoSEQ multiplex PCR; TCRdb's copy has only in-frame clones and lacks some. The sample consists of roughly 150,000 clones, around nine tenths of them appearing once. General observations from the study: Every sample of the repertoires postdated the peak T cell response. Close to half of all spike-specific TCRs reportedly target regions of the variants that are unmutated. Spike as a whole was targeted by vaccine-associated CD4 TCRs, dominant at 160-218 and 743-854.

CDR1 and CDR2 (germline): LGHNA, YSLEER. The CDR3 consists of 15 residues. Trimming cost V 0 bases and J 6 bases, with 14 bases left between them. About this clone: Antigen unknown.

This TCR was recovered from an adult in good health. Material: peripheral blood, obtained on day 0 of AZD1222 vaccination. The chain couples TRBV4-3 to TRBJ1-1; D not certain. The CDR3 DNA follows: TGCGCCAGCAGCCAAGATGGGCGGGTGTCCGCTGAAGCTTTCTTT. Translating gives CASSQDGRVSAEAFF.